The next 23 T cell receptor beta chains were all read from a single sample in a study of blood T cell repertoires in COVID-19. Clones were read by immunoSEQ multiplex PCR, and TCRdb kept only the in-frame ones, dropping some. The sample records around 150,000 clones, 70% to 85% being singletons. The material sequenced was peripheral blood. These receptors were collected from a woman of 80 years or more with acute or convalescent COVID-19.

The V and J genes are TRBV18 and TRBJ1-4; D remains ambiguous. With 8 bases removed from V and 0 bases from J, the gap between germline ends came to 10 bases. The CDR3 length is 14 residues. Germline-derived CDR1 and CDR2 are KGHSH and LQKENI. The DNA for the CDR3 is TGTGCCAGCCGCCTAGGCTCAACTAATGAAAAACTGTTTTTT. It is translated as CASRLGSTNEKLFF.

V is TRBV7-2 and J is TRBJ2-1, with D tentatively TRBD1 (5 bases). The CDR3 sequence is 13 residues long. Trimming took off 1 base at V and 5 bases at J, with 6 bases between the two ends. Germline CDR1 is SGHTA and CDR2 is FQGNSA. CDR3 amino acids: CASSLGRDNEQFF. CDR3 DNA: TGTGCCAGCAGCTTAGGCAGGGACAATGAGCAGTTCTTC.

The CDR3 is CASSRLLANTDTQYF. The CDR3 DNA reads TGTGCCAGCAGCCGCCTACTAGCGAACACAGATACGCAGTATTTT. The chain employs TRBV11-2 and TRBJ2-3; TRBD2 aligns across 7 bases. After removal of 5 bases from V and 2 bases from J, the junction contained 7 bases not matched to a gene. Germline V gives CDR1 SGHAT, CDR2 FQNNGV. The CDR3 spans 15 residues.

The J gene is TRBJ2-7, the V gene TRBV6-5, with TRBD1 matching 12 bases. This CDR3 is built from 14 residues. Germline V gives CDR1 MNHEY, CDR2 SVGAGI. The trim removed 8 bases at V and 3 bases at J, leaving 5 bases unmatched. The DNA of the CDR3 is TGTGCCAGCCCGGGACAGGGGGCGCGCTACGAGCAGTACTTC. Translated: CASPGQGARYEQYF.

V gene TRBV5-5 combines with J gene TRBJ2-1; the match to TRBD2 covers 8 bases. The germline V gene has CDR1 SGHKS and CDR2 YYEKEE (reference sequence). With V trimmed by 3 bases and J by 3 bases, 17 bases remained unmatched. CDR3 length: 19 amino acids. The CDR3 region has the DNA TGTGCCAGCAGCTCAAACAGGGTTTTCTCGCTAGCGGGCTACAATGAGCAGTTCTTC. It yields the protein CASSSNRVFSLAGYNEQFF.

The CDR3 region has the DNA TGTGCCATCAGCCAGGGGATATCAGGGAACACTGAAGCTTTCTTT. Translation: CAISQGISGNTEAFF. This chain uses TRBV10-3 with TRBJ1-1, with D perhaps matching TRBD1 (6 bases). Looked up from germline, CDR1 is ENHRY and CDR2 is SYGVKD. This CDR3 contains 15 residues. V lost 6 bases to trimming and J lost 1 base, with 15 bases between them.

The chain has TRBV24-1 and TRBJ2-7; weak D call: TRBD2 (6 bases). Germline V gene sequence: CDR1 KGHDR, CDR2 SFDVKD. V shed 0 bases and J shed 2 bases, with 13 bases lying between them. The CDR3 is 16 residues long. The CDR3 DNA is TGTGCCACCAGTGATTTGAGATCCCGGAGGGCCTACGAGCAGTACTTC. It is translated as CATSDLRSRRAYEQYF.

The gene calls are TRBV18 and TRBJ2-7; 7 bases are a match to TRBD2. Germline V CDR1 and CDR2: KGHSH, LQKENI. V was clipped by 4 bases and J by 2 bases; unmatched bases: 2. The CDR3 has 13 amino acids. CDR3 amino acids: CASSRGRTYEQYF. CDR3 bases: TGTGCCAGCTCACGCGGGAGAACCTACGAGCAGTACTTC. Variable domain in full (rest from reference TRBV18 and TRBJ2-7): NAGVMQNPRHLVRRRGQEARLRCSPMKGHSHVYWYRQLPEEGLKFMVYLQKENIIDESGMPKERFSAEFPKEGPSILRIQQVVRGDSAAYFCASSRGRTYEQYFGPGTRLTVT.

The CDR3 reads CASSLMGAGDGYTF. The CDR3 region has the DNA TGCGCCAGCAGCCTGATGGGCGCAGGGGATGGCTACACCTTC. V usage is TRBV5-1 and J usage is TRBJ1-2, with D possibly matching TRBD1 (6 bases). CDR3 length: 14 amino acids. Between the trimmed V and J ends, which lost 4 bases and 6 bases, there was a span of 16 bases. CDR1 is SGHRS and CDR2 is YFSETQ in the germline V gene.

The chain combines TRBV6-2 or TRBV6-3 with TRBJ1-1, with a weak D call TRBD1 (6 bases). Germline lookup yields CDR1 MNHEY and CDR2 SVGEGT. This CDR3 has 11 residues. The ends were cut back, 5 bases at V and 9 bases at J, with 10 bases in the middle. The CDR3 nucleotides read TGTGCCAGCAGTCGAGGGGACAAAGCTTTCTTT. This translates into CASSRGDKAFF.

V is TRBV5-4 and J is TRBJ1-1, with TRBD1 matching over 8 bases. The CDR3 has 13 amino acids. The germline V gene has CDR1 SGHNT and CDR2 YYREEE (reference sequence). The J segment lost 11 bases and the V segment lost 4 bases, leaving 10 bases of the junction unmatched. Here the CDR3 DNA reads TGTGCCAGCAGCCCTGACAGGGGTGTGAGGGCTTTCTTT. This gives the protein CASSPDRGVRAFF.

The genes are TRBV7-7 and TRBJ2-1, with 14 nucleotides matching TRBD2. CDR3 size: 19 residues. V gave up 5 bases and J gave up 0 bases; unmatched junction bases: 9. The germline V gene has CDR1 SSHAT and CDR2 FNYEAQ (reference sequence). The DNA of the CDR3 is TGTGCCAGCAGCCCTGGGACTAGCGGGAGCTCGGGCTCCTACAATGAGCAGTTCTTC. This sequence encodes CASSPGTSGSSGSYNEQFF.

This chain links TRBV5-1 with TRBJ1-1, with a possible D match to TRBD1 (5 bases). The V and J ends lost 2 bases and 7 bases respectively, with 18 bases between them. In germline, CDR1 is SGHRS, CDR2 YFSETQ. The CDR3 contains 15 residues. DNA of the CDR3: TGCGCCAGCAGCTTCAGTCACTCAAGGGGATTTGAAGCTTTCTTT. Translated: CASSFSHSRGFEAFF.

V gene TRBV2 combines with J gene TRBJ1-2; D may be TRBD1 (6 bases). Trimming left V 8 bases short and J 8 bases short, with 18 bases between. The CDR3 contains 13 residues. Germline V CDR1 and CDR2: SNHLY, FYNNEI. CDR3 sequence reads: CASAPHRVEGYTF. The CDR3 nucleotides are TGTGCCAGCGCCCCCCACAGGGTGGAGGGCTACACCTTC.

The chain recombines TRBV6-2 or TRBV6-3 with TRBJ1-1; TRBD1 is a possible D gene (6 bases). V was shortened by 5 bases and J by 6 bases, with 10 bases between the two germline ends. Germline-derived CDR1 and CDR2 are MNHEY and SVGEGT. CDR3 size: 12 residues. The CDR3 nucleotides are TGTGCCAGCAGTCGGACAGTGGCTGAAGCTTTCTTT. Amino acid sequence: CASSRTVAEAFF.

The chain employs TRBV12-5 and TRBJ2-7; 8 nucleotides line up with TRBD2. Germline V lookup: CDR1 LGHNT, CDR2 FRNRAP. The CDR3 spans 14 residues. J lost 5 bases, V lost 5 bases, and 8 bases had no gene match. The CDR3 sequence is CASGPGLASDEQYF. For the CDR3, the DNA is TGTGCTAGTGGTCCCGGACTAGCTTCGGACGAGCAGTACTTC.

The rearrangement uses TRBV15 and TRBJ1-3, with 7 bases lining up with TRBD1. With V trimmed by 1 base and J by 4 bases, 4 bases remained unmatched. In germline, CDR1 is LNHNV, CDR2 YYDKDF (reference sequence). The CDR3 sequence is 15 residues long. CDR3 DNA: TGTGCCACCAGCAGAGGAACAGGGGCAGGAAACACCATATATTTT. Translation gives CATSRGTGAGNTIYF.

CDR3 sequence (DNA): TGTGCCAGCAGCCCGGACAGGGTGGGGGAGCAGTACTTC. It yields the protein CASSPDRVGEQYF. The chain carries TRBV16 and TRBJ2-7, with TRBD1 matching 8 bases. Germline trimming cut 4 bases from V and 7 bases from J; bases unmatched to any gene: 6. There are 13 residues in the CDR3. Germline CDR1 is KGHSY and CDR2 is FQNENV.

This chain joins TRBV7-8 and TRBJ2-1; no clear D. The germline V and J ends were trimmed by 3 bases and 8 bases, with 11 bases remaining between them. The CDR3 sequence is 13 residues long. In germline, CDR1 is SGHVS, CDR2 FQNEAQ. CDR3 DNA: TGTGCCAGCAGCTTTCGGGTCTCCGATGAGCAGTTCTTC. This sequence encodes CASSFRVSDEQFF.

This clone was found once. The rearrangement links TRBV24-1 to TRBJ2-2, with TRBD2 matching 12 bases. The J segment lost 6 bases and the V segment lost 5 bases, leaving 3 bases of the junction unmatched. The germline V gene has CDR1 KGHDR and CDR2 SFDVKD. CDR3 length: 15 amino acids. The CDR3 DNA reads as TGTGCCACCAGTGCCGCTAGCGGGAGGGCCGGGGAGCTGTTTTTT. Protein product: CATSAASGRAGELFF.

The genes are TRBV2 and TRBJ2-1; 9 nucleotides line up with TRBD2. The CDR3 extends over 15 amino acids. Trimming at V came to 2 bases and at J to 4 bases, leaving 3 bases not matched to a gene. The germline V gene encodes CDR1 SNHLY and CDR2 FYNNEI. CDR3 loop: CASSESSGAYNEQFF. The CDR3 DNA sequence: TGTGCCAGCAGTGAATCTAGCGGGGCTTACAATGAGCAGTTCTTC.

The chain couples TRBV19 to TRBJ1-5; 10 positions match TRBD1. There are 16 residues in the CDR3. The V segment lost 2 bases and the J segment 7 bases; nucleotides outside the gene matches: 8. Germline V CDR1 and CDR2: LNHDA, SQIVND (reference sequence). The CDR3 is CASSIRDRGGSQPQHF. In DNA form, the CDR3 reads TGTGCCAGTAGTATACGGGACAGGGGAGGTAGCCAGCCCCAGCATTTT.

Comment on this clone: The identical CDR3 is also encoded by other nucleotide sequences in the sample. The chain combines TRBV9 with TRBJ1-5; 7 nucleotides match TRBD1. Germline V lookup: CDR1 SGDLS, CDR2 YYNGEE. Trimming cost V 2 bases and J 2 bases; bases outside gene matches: 1. The CDR3 sequence is 14 residues long. CDR3 coding DNA: TGTGCCAGCAGCGTCGGGACAGGCAATCAGCCCCAGCATTTT. Protein sequence: CASSVGTGNQPQHF.